Following are 8 T cell receptor beta chains from one sample sequenced in a study of shared clonotypes between healthy human individuals. Profiling relied on immunoSEQ multiplex PCR, and the TCRdb table lists in-frame clones only, not all of them. The table records millions of clones, 85% to 95% of them present only once. Sequenced material: naive CD4+ T cells sorted from blood. Noted subset: CD45RA+ positively selected. These receptors originate from a man between 18 and 29 years old in good health.

CDR3 sequence: CASSCRTGGWYYYEQFF. The DNA of the CDR3 is TGTGCCAGCAGCTGCCGGACAGGGGGCTGGTACTACTATGAGCAGTTCTTC. The genes are TRBV21-1 and TRBJ2-1; the DNA was not compared with TRBD1, the D call given in the table. TRBV21-1 corresponds to a pseudogene. The CDR3 contains 17 residues.

This sequence joins TRBV27 and TRBJ2-2; D gene unclear. Germline V gene data show CDR1 as MNHEY and CDR2 as SMNVEV (reference sequence). The CDR3 totals 13 residues. The V gene lost 5 bases and the J gene lost 2 bases, with 6 bases spanning the gap. The CDR3 nucleotides read TGTGCCAGCAGTCCCCTAAACACCGGGGAGCTGTTTTTT. This translates into CASSPLNTGELFF.

This clone was counted a single time. The chain is built from TRBV9 and TRBJ2-1; 7 nucleotides align to TRBD1. The CDR3 covers 14 residues. V was clipped by 3 bases and J by 7 bases; unmatched bases: 7. Germline V gives CDR1 SGDLS, CDR2 YYNGEE. Here the CDR3 DNA reads TGTGCCAGCAGCGCCCGACCGGACAGGAATGAGCAGTTCTTC. Encoded protein: CASSARPDRNEQFF.

The chain has TRBV7-9 and TRBJ2-6; tentative D call: TRBD2 (5 bases). CDR1 and CDR2 (germline): SEHNR, FQNEAQ (reference sequence). CDR3 size: 14 residues. Between the trimmed V and J ends, which lost 5 bases and 11 bases, there was a span of 16 bases. The CDR3 DNA reads as TGTGCCAGCAGCCCGGAGCCGGGATCACACGTCCTGACTTTC. It translates to CASSPEPGSHVLTF. The full variable domain, with the rest looked up from reference TRBV7-9 and TRBJ2-6, is DTGVSQNPRHKITKRGQNVTFRCDPISEHNRLYWYRQTLGQGPEFLTYFQNEAQLEKSRLLSDRFSAERPKGSFSTLEIQRTEQGDSAMYLCASSPEPGSHVLTFGAGSRLTVL.

The V gene is TRBV7-9, the J gene TRBJ2-1, with TRBD1 as a possible D gene (5 bases). CDR1 SEHNR and CDR2 FQNEAQ come from the germline V gene (reference sequence). The germline V and J ends were trimmed by 5 bases and 10 bases, with 18 bases remaining between them. The CDR3 is 14 residues long. The CDR3 DNA is TGTGCCAGCAGCGTGTCAGGGCCCGGGCGAGAGCAGTTCTTC. Its translation is CASSVSGPGREQFF. Based on the CDR3 plus reference TRBV7-9 and TRBJ2-1, the full variable domain is DTGVSQNPRHKITKRGQNVTFRCDPISEHNRLYWYRQTLGQGPEFLTYFQNEAQLEKSRLLSDRFSAERPKGSFSTLEIQRTEQGDSAMYLCASSVSGPGREQFFGPGTRLTVL.

This chain joins TRBV7-9 and TRBJ2-5; 7 nucleotides line up with TRBD2. The CDR3 has 14 amino acids. Germline values: CDR1 SEHNR, CDR2 FQNEAQ (reference sequence). The junction had 3 bases not matched to a gene; V was cut back by 4 bases and J by 1 base. CDR3 in amino acids: CASSSGTIQETQYF. Written as DNA, the CDR3 is TGTGCCAGCAGCTCGGGGACTATCCAAGAGACCCAGTACTTC.

The chain employs TRBV25-1 and TRBJ1-1; 7 bases line up with TRBD1. Per the germline V gene, CDR1 is MGHDK and CDR2 is SYGVNS. The CDR3 consists of 16 residues. With 0 bases clipped from V and 4 bases from J, the junction kept 8 bases outside the gene matches. The chain's CDR3 is CASSEYIPGGRTEAFF. The CDR3 DNA reads as TGTGCCAGCAGTGAATATATTCCAGGGGGACGCACTGAAGCTTTCTTT.

Concerning this clone itself: The sample has other DNA sequences that encode this CDR3 too. The rearrangement uses TRBV28 and TRBJ1-4; 9 nucleotides agree with TRBD1. The CDR3 runs to 14 residues. V lost 6 bases, J lost 7 bases, and 6 bases stayed unmatched. Germline assignment: CDR1 MDHEN and CDR2 SYDVKM. CDR3 DNA: TGTGCCAGCAGACCACAGGGGGCCGGTGAAAAACTGTTTTTT. This translates into CASRPQGAGEKLFF.